This TCR beta chain stems from a study of CD8+ T cells in alopecia areata. cDNA serving as the sequencing template came from extracted, reverse transcribed RNA. Only in-frame clones appear in the TCRdb table, and some are missing; sequencing was by immunoSEQ multiplex PCR. The sample holds around 60,000 clones, around 44% seen once. This clone was observed a handful of times. With 2 bases removed from V and 6 bases from J, the gap between germline ends came to 13 bases. The CDR3 is 13 residues long. CDR1 is SQVTM and CDR2 is ANQGSEA in the germline V gene. The J gene is TRBJ1-2, the V gene TRBV29-1; D is perhaps TRBD1 (6 bases). The TCR comes from a human donor with alopecia areata. Sequencing used NKG2D-low CD8+ T cells sorted from blood. The CDR3, as DNA: TGCAGCGTTGAAACAGGGTATCGGGATGGCTACACCTTC. Translated, it gives CSVETGYRDGYTF.